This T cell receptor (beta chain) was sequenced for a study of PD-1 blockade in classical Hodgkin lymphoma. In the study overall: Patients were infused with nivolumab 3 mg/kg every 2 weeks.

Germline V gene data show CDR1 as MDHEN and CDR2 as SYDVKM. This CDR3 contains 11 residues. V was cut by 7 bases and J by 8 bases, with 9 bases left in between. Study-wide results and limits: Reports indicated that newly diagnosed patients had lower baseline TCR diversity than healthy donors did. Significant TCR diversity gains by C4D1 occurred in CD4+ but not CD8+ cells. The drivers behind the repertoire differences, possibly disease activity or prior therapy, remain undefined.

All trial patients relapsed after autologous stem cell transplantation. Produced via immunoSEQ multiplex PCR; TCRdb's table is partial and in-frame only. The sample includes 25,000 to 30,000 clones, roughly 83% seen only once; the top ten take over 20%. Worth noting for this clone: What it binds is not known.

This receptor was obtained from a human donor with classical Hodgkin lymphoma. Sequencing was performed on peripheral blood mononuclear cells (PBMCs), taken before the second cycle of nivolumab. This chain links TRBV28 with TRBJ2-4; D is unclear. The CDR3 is CASTAQDIQYF. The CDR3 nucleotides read TGTGCCAGCACCGCACAAGACATTCAGTACTTC.